The sample holds many counts of the clone carrying this TCR beta chain. Extraction yielded total RNA from whole blood (unfractionated). This sample stems from a study of human T cells and chemical hapten exposure. Unique molecular identifiers were attached to individual cDNA molecules within the library. TCRdb independently ran MiXCR on the reads; one entry per CDR3 protein. The table includes about 120,000 distinct CDR3 sequences, 8% to 9.5% detected once. This TCR was sampled from a human donor in good health. Some clones in this sample may be carry-over from other donors' samples. Sequences were obtained from whole blood.

The CDR3 DNA reads TGCGCCAGCTGGCCGACAGGCGGACTAGCGGTCGACAATGAGCAGTTCTTC. This gives the protein CASWPTGGLAVDNEQFF. V gene TRBV4-3 combines with J gene TRBJ2-1; 10 nucleotides line up with TRBD2. Losses at the gene ends were 8 bases for V and 5 bases for J; bases not matched to a gene: 15. CDR3 size: 17 residues. Germline CDR1 and CDR2: LGHNA and YSLEER.